One and the same sample provided the 26 T cell receptor beta chains below, sequenced in a study of T-cell memory formation after mild COVID-19. TCRdb re-called the 5' RACE reads with MiXCR, one entry per CDR3 protein. The data hold about 430,000 distinct CDR3 sequences, with 18% observed a single time. Sequenced: PBMCs or a T cell subset sorted from them (not recorded which). The receptors were sampled from a man between 18 and 29 years old who had mild COVID-19 (a few samples of this study predate the infection). Cell type and time point are not known.

This clonotype has at least ten counts. The gene calls are TRBV4-2 and TRBJ2-3, with 8 nucleotides matching TRBD2. From germline, CDR1 is LGHNA and CDR2 YNFKEQ. CDR3 length equals 16 residues. Trimming cost V 0 bases and J 4 bases; bases outside gene matches: 6. The CDR3 DNA reads TGTGCCAGCAGCCAAGATATGAGCGGGGGAGCAGATACGCAGTATTTT. Translated: CASSQDMSGGADTQYF.

The chain combines TRBV20-1 with TRBJ1-5; D remains ambiguous. CDR3 length equals 13 residues. Per germline, CDR1 DFQATT and CDR2 SNEGSKA (reference sequence). V dropped 3 bases and J dropped 7 bases, with 13 bases sitting between them. The CDR3 reads CSASMSGKQPQHF. In DNA, the CDR3 is TGCAGTGCTAGTATGTCTGGGAAACAGCCCCAGCATTTT.

J is TRBJ2-7 and V is TRBV12-3 or TRBV12-4; D unclear. This CDR3 is built from 13 residues. Trimming stripped 3 bases from V and 4 bases from J, with 10 bases between. In DNA form, the CDR3 reads TGTGCCAGCAGTTTTAGTCTCTCATACGAGCAGTACGTC. Amino acids: CASSFSLSYEQYV.

The CDR3 bases are TGTGCTAGTGGTTTGGAGATGGCAGATGGACAGGGCTATGGCTACACCTTC. Translated, it gives CASGLEMADGQGYGYTF. V is TRBV12-5 and J is TRBJ1-2, with 8 bases lining up with TRBD1. The length of the CDR3 is 17 residues. Germline assignment: CDR1 LGHNT and CDR2 FRNRAP. Trimming at V came to 1 base and at J to 4 bases, leaving 11 bases not matched to a gene.

The V gene is TRBV19, the J gene TRBJ2-7; TRBD1 agrees at 8 bases. V shed 6 bases and J 4 bases; nucleotides not matched to a gene: 8. The germline V gene encodes CDR1 LNHDA and CDR2 SQIVND (reference sequence). The length of the CDR3 is 14 residues. As DNA, the CDR3 is TGTGCCAGTAGAGCCGCGACAGGGGTATACGAGCAGTACTTC. Protein: CASRAATGVYEQYF. Combining the CDR3 with reference TRBV19 and TRBJ2-7 gives the whole variable domain DGGITQSPKYLFRKEGQNVTLSCEQNLNHDAMYWYRQDPGQGLRLIYYSQIVNDFQKGDIAEGYSVSREKKESFPLTVTSAQKNPTAFYLCASRAATGVYEQYFGPGTRLTVT.

This clonotype was counted only a few times. The rearrangement links TRBV7-9 to TRBJ2-1, with a possible D match to TRBD2 (7 bases). Germline loops: CDR1 SEHNR, CDR2 FQNEAQ (reference sequence). This CDR3 spans 16 amino acids. V lost 5 bases and J lost 8, with 22 bases in between. The CDR3 sequence: CASSPMEGGLYHEQFF. In DNA, the CDR3 is TGTGCCAGCAGCCCAATGGAGGGGGGGCTTTATCATGAGCAGTTCTTC.

This clonotype was picked up a small number of times. CDR3 region: CASSFIGYTGELFF. CDR3 coding DNA: TGTGCCAGCAGCTTCATCGGGTACACCGGGGAGCTGTTTTTT. The J gene is TRBJ2-2, the V gene TRBV5-6; D not certain. CDR1 is SGHDT and CDR2 is YYEEEE in the germline V gene. V lost 2 bases to trimming and J lost 3 bases, with 8 bases between them. The CDR3 is 14 amino acids.

The CDR3 DNA reads as TGCGCCAGCAGCCCCCCCCAGGGGCACTACAATGAGCAGTTCTTC. Amino acids: CASSPPQGHYNEQFF. The rearrangement links TRBV5-1 to TRBJ2-1, with D perhaps TRBD1 (6 bases). This CDR3 contains 15 residues. The V end was cut by 4 bases, the J end by 3 bases, with 14 bases between. The germline gives CDR1 SGHRS, CDR2 YFSETQ.

V and J are TRBV7-3 and TRBJ1-1; D uncertain. The CDR3 spans 14 residues. The germline V gene has CDR1 SGHTA and CDR2 FQGTGA. V lost 5 bases, J lost 3 bases, and 13 bases lay in between. In nucleotides, the CDR3 is TGTGCCAGCAGCCGAAACGGGTTAGACACTGAAGCTTTCTTT. Translated: CASSRNGLDTEAFF.

This clonotype was observed a few times. The chain uses TRBV4-2 and TRBJ2-3; tentative D call: TRBD2 (5 bases). Trimming pared 0 bases from V and 0 bases from J, leaving 7 bases between. Germline CDR1 reads LGHNA; CDR2 reads YNFKEQ. The length of the CDR3 is 15 residues. Written as DNA, the CDR3 is TGTGCCAGCAGCCAAGATGCGGGTAGCACAGATACGCAGTATTTT. Residues: CASSQDAGSTDTQYF.

The rearrangement links TRBV9 to TRBJ2-7, with D possibly being TRBD1 (5 bases). V was pared by 0 bases and J by 2 bases, with 15 bases between. This CDR3 region has 16 residues. Germline loops: CDR1 SGDLS, CDR2 YYNGEE. In nucleotides, the CDR3 is TGTGCCAGCAGCGTAGCTAAACAGGTCTTTACCTACGAGCAGTACGTC. Its protein is CASSVAKQVFTYEQYV.

The chain has TRBV7-2 and TRBJ2-4; D possibly uses TRBD1 or TRBD2 (5 bases each). Germline values: CDR1 SGHTA, CDR2 FQGNSA. The length of the CDR3 is 12 residues. Trimming removed 5 bases from V and 8 bases from J, with 10 bases in between. The CDR3 coding sequence is TGTGCCAGCAGCCCGGGGACGGACATTCAGTACTTC. It codes for CASSPGTDIQYF.

The J gene is TRBJ2-2, the V gene TRBV7-9; tentative D call: TRBD1 (5 bases). V lost 8 bases, J lost 7 bases, and 14 bases lay in between. The CDR3 loop spans 13 amino acids. Germline CDR1 SEHNR, CDR2 FQNEAQ (reference sequence). The CDR3 here is CASRPLGLGELFF. The CDR3 DNA reads TGTGCCAGCCGTCCCCTGGGGCTCGGGGAGCTGTTTTTT.

Only a few counts were recorded for this clonotype. The chain has TRBV10-3 and TRBJ2-3; D is possibly TRBD2 (5 bases). The CDR3 covers 17 residues. The germline V gene has CDR1 ENHRY and CDR2 SYGVKD. V lost 9 bases and J 7 bases, leaving 29 bases between the germline ends. CDR3 sequence reads: CAISTPLRNTSPNTQYF. The CDR3, as DNA: TGTGCCATTAGCACCCCCCTACGAAATACTAGTCCGAATACGCAGTATTTT.

The chain couples TRBV7-2 to TRBJ1-2, with 9 bases that match TRBD1. Germline values: CDR1 SGHTA, CDR2 FQGNSA. There are 15 residues in the CDR3. The V gene end was trimmed by 8 bases and the J gene end by 4 bases; junction bases not matched to a gene: 11. The CDR3 DNA reads as TGTGCCAGCCCACCTACAGGGGGCCGGGGCTATGGCTACACCTTC. As protein: CASPPTGGRGYGYTF.

The chain recombines TRBV4-3 with TRBJ2-3, with D tentatively TRBD2 (5 bases). V was pared by 1 base and J by 5 bases, with 13 bases between. The CDR3 runs 15 residues. Germline V gene sequence: CDR1 LGHNA, CDR2 YSLEER. DNA of the CDR3: TGCGCCAGCAGCCAAGTTGGCGGGCTGCAAGATACGCAGTATTTT. Translation gives CASSQVGGLQDTQYF.

Many counts were recorded for this clonotype. V and J are TRBV5-1 and TRBJ2-7; TRBD2 agrees at 9 bases. Germline CDR1 SGHRS, CDR2 YFSETQ. Trimming took 4 bases from V and 0 from J; bases not matched to a gene: 8. CDR3 length: 16 amino acids. CDR3 sequence reads: CASSLERGASSYEQYF. For the CDR3, the DNA is TGCGCCAGCAGCCTAGAGCGGGGGGCATCCTCCTACGAGCAGTACTTC.

This chain uses TRBV12-3 or TRBV12-4 with TRBJ2-7; 8 bases align to TRBD1. J gave up 4 bases and V 6 bases, and 8 bases lay outside the gene matches. CDR3 length equals 14 residues. Here the CDR3 reads CASSWTGLIYEQYF. In DNA form, the CDR3 reads TGTGCCAGCAGCTGGACAGGGTTAATTTACGAGCAGTACTTC.

This clonotype was detected only a few times. The chain uses TRBV19 and TRBJ2-2, with 9 bases aligning to TRBD1. Trimming at V came to 5 bases and at J to 5 bases, leaving 6 bases not matched to a gene. CDR3 length: 15 residues. Germline V gene sequence: CDR1 LNHDA, CDR2 SQIVND (reference sequence). CDR3 bases: TGTGCCAGTAGTTTCGGGACAGGGATAACCGGGGAGCTGTTTTTT. Translation: CASSFGTGITGELFF.

This clonotype was seen a few times. The chain has TRBV5-5 and TRBJ2-2; D call uncertain. V lost 0 bases and J lost 3, with 9 bases in between. The CDR3 runs 15 residues. CDR1 and CDR2 from the germline V gene are SGHKS and YYEKEE (reference sequence). In nucleotides, the CDR3 is TGTGCCAGCAGCTTGGATGGGTTTTACACCGGGGAGCTGTTTTTT. This gives the protein CASSLDGFYTGELFF.

This clonotype was picked up a small number of times. The chain has TRBV7-9 and TRBJ2-7; D gene uncertain. CDR3 length: 12 residues. Germline lookup yields CDR1 SEHNR and CDR2 FQNEAQ (reference sequence). Trimming stripped 1 base from V and 7 bases from J, with 8 bases between. CDR3 sequence (DNA): TGTGCCAGCAGCTTAGGGGTATCGGAGCAGTACTTC. It yields the protein CASSLGVSEQYF.

DNA of the CDR3: TGCAGTGCTAGAGTTCCTAGCGGGAGCACAGATACGCAGTATTTT. Residues: CSARVPSGSTDTQYF. The V gene is TRBV20-1, the J gene TRBJ2-3; 8 nucleotides line up with TRBD2. CDR1 DFQATT and CDR2 SNEGSKA come from the germline V gene (reference sequence). The CDR3 has 15 residues. Trimming took 1 base from V and 0 from J; bases not matched to a gene: 3.

This sequence joins TRBV29-1 and TRBJ1-1; D gene unclear. The V end was cut by 5 bases, the J end by 5 bases, with 12 bases between. CDR3 length: 12 amino acids. CDR1 SQVTM and CDR2 ANQGSEA come from the germline V gene. DNA for the CDR3: TGCAGCGTTTCGGTGGCGAGAACTGAAGCTTTCTTT. Encoded protein: CSVSVARTEAFF.

This clonotype came up a few times. This chain joins TRBV6-6 and TRBJ2-2; D is possibly TRBD2 (6 bases). The CDR3 loop spans 14 amino acids. V was trimmed by 11 bases and J by 4 bases, leaving 17 bases between them. Per germline, CDR1 MNHNY and CDR2 SVGAGI (reference sequence). The CDR3 sequence is CASTRRAGTGELFF. The CDR3, as DNA: TGTGCCTCGACGAGGAGGGCCGGCACCGGGGAGCTGTTTTTT.

This clonotype showed up just a few times. The V gene is TRBV20-1, the J gene TRBJ1-5, with 8 nucleotides matching TRBD1. Losses at the gene ends were 0 bases for V and 3 bases for J; bases not matched to a gene: 7. Per germline, CDR1 DFQATT and CDR2 SNEGSKA (reference sequence). CDR3 size: 16 residues. As DNA, the CDR3 is TGCAGTGCTAGAGATCTAGGACAGGGCGTCAATCAGCCCCAGCATTTT. It yields the protein CSARDLGQGVNQPQHF.

The genes are TRBV4-3 and TRBJ2-1; D is possibly TRBD1 or TRBD2 (5 bases each). Per germline, CDR1 LGHNA and CDR2 YSLEER. Trimming took off 0 bases at V and 6 bases at J, with 15 bases between the two ends. This CDR3 contains 16 residues. DNA for the CDR3: TGCGCCAGCAGCCAAGATTGGGGGACCCGTCCCAATGAGCAGTTCTTC. Translation: CASSQDWGTRPNEQFF.